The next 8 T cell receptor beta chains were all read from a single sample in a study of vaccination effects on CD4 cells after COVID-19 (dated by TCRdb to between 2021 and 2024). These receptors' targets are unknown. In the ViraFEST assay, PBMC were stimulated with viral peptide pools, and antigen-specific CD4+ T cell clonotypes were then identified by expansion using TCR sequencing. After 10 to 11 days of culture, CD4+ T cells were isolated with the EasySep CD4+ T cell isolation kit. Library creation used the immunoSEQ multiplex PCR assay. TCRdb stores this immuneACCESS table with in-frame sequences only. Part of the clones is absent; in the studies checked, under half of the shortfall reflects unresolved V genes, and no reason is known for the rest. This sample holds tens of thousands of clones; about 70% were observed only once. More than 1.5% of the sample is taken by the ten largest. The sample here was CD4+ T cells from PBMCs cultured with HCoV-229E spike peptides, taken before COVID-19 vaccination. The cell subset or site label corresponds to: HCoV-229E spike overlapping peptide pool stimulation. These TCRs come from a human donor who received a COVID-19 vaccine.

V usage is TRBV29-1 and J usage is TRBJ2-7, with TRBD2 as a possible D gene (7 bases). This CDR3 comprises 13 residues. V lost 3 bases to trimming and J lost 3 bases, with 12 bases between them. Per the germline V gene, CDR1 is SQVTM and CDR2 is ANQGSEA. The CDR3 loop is CSVEGGGGYEQYV. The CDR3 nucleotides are TGCAGCGTTGAGGGGGGCGGGGGCTACGAGCAGTACGTC.

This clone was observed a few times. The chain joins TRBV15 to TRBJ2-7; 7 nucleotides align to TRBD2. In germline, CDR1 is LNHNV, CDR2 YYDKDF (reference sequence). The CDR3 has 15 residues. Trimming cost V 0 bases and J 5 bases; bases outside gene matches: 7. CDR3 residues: CATSRDPQGGDEQYV. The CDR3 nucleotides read TGTGCCACCAGCAGAGATCCCCAGGGAGGGGACGAGCAGTACGTC.

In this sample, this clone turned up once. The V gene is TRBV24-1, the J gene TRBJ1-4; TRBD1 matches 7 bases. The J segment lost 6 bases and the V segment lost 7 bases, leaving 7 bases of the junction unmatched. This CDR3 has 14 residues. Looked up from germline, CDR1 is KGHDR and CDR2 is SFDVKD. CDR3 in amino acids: CATSPGDSYEKLFF. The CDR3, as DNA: TGTGCCACCAGCCCCGGGGACAGTTATGAAAAACTGTTTTTT.

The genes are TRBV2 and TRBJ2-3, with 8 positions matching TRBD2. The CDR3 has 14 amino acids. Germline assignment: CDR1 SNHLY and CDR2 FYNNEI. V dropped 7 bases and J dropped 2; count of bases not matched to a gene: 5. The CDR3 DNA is TGTGCCAGCAAACGCGGGGGGCACACAGATACGCAGTATTTT. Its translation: CASKRGGHTDTQYF. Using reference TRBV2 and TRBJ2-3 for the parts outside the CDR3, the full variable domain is EPEVTQTPSHQVTQMGQEVILRCVPISNHLYFYWYRQILGQKVEFLVSFYNNEISEKSEIFDDQFSVERPDGSNFTLKIRSTKLEDSAMYFCASKRGGHTDTQYFGPGTRLTVL.

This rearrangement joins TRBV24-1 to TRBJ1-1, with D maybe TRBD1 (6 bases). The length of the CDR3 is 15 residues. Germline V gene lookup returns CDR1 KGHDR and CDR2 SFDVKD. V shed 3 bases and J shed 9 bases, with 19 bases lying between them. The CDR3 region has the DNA TGTGCCACCAGTGATCTCCTCCCGAGGGGGGGTAAAGCTTTCTTT. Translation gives CATSDLLPRGGKAFF.

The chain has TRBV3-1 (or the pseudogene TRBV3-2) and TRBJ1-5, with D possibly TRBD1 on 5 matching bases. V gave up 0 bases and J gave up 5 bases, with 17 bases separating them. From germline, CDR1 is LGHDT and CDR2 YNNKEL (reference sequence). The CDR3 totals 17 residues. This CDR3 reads CASSQDLGGEDDQPQHF. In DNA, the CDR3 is TGTGCCAGCAGCCAAGATCTAGGAGGGGAAGATGATCAGCCCCAGCATTTT.

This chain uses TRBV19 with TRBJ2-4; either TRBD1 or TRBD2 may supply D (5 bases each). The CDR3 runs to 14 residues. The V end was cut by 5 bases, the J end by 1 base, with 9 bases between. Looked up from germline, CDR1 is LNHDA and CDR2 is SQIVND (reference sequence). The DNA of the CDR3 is TGTGCCAGTAGTTCCGAGGGGGCCAAAAACATTCAGTACTTC. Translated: CASSSEGAKNIQYF.

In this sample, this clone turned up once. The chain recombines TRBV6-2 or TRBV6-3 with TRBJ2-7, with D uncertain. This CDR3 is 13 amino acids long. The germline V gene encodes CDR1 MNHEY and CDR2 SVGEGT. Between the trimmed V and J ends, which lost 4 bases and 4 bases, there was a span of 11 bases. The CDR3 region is CASSSQYGYEQYV. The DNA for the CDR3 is TGTGCCAGCAGTTCGCAGTACGGGTACGAGCAGTACGTC.